The T cell receptor beta chain under discussion was sequenced for a study of control samples from healthy donors and cancer patients. Trimming stripped 0 bases from V and 4 bases from J, with 12 bases between. CDR1 SGDLS and CDR2 YYNGEE come from the germline V gene. The CDR3 loop spans 15 amino acids. Some clones are missing from TCRdb's copy, which holds only in-frame ones; the method was immunoSEQ multiplex PCR. The table has about 82,000 clones, 94% seen once; the top ten hold around 4.7%. Sequenced sample: blood. This receptor was taken from a woman aged 18-29 years in good health. The chain has TRBV9 and TRBJ2-3; perhaps TRBD2 as D (5 bases). In DNA form, the CDR3 reads TGTGCCAGCAGCGTAGTGGGAGTTAGTCCAGATACGCAGTATTTT. It codes for CASSVVGVSPDTQYF.